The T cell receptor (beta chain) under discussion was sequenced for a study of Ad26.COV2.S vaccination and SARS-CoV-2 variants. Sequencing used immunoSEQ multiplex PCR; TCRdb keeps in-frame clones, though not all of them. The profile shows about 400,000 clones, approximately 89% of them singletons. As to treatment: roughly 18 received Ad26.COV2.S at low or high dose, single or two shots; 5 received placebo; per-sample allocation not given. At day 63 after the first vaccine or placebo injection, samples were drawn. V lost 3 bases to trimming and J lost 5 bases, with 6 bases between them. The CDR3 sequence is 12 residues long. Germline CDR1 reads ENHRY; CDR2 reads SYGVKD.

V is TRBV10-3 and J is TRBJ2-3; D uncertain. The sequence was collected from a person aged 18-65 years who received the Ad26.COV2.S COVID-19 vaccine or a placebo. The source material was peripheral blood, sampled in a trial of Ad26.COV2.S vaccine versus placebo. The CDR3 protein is CAISDLRDTQYF. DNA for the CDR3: TGTGCCATCAGTGACCTTAGAGATACGCAGTATTTT.